This is a list of T cell receptor beta chains from one sample in a study of OX40 agonist ivuxolimab in advanced cancers. TCRdb's table, derived via immunoSEQ multiplex PCR, lists solely in-frame clones and lacks some. This table has about 30,000 clones, 74% appearing once. Sample: CD4+ or CD8+ T cells sorted from blood, taken in a trial of the OX40 agonist ivuxolimab. The receptors here all came from an adult with an advanced solid tumor such as melanoma, head and neck, liver or kidney cancer. Both conserved end residues are part of each CDR3. Fields, in order: J gene, V gene, CDR3 length, clone size, CDR3 protein. A clone size is listed for some rows: how often the clone was seen (once, few, many), or a class if it is expanded.

j_gene: TRBJ1-3; v_gene: TRBV15; len: 16; abundance: NA; CDR3aa: CATSRGTLGSGNTIYF
j_gene: TRBJ1-1; v_gene: TRBV6-1; len: 14; abundance: NA; CDR3aa: CASSEIRDYTEAFF
j_gene: TRBJ2-2; v_gene: TRBV1; len: 18; abundance: NA; CDR3aa: CTSSHPFSGATNTGELFF
j_gene: TRBJ2-3; v_gene: TRBV9; len: 15; abundance: NA; CDR3aa: CASSPSGVATDTQYF
j_gene: TRBJ2-5; v_gene: TRBV27; len: 15; abundance: NA; CDR3aa: CASTRVTADKETQYF
j_gene: TRBJ1-6; v_gene: TRBV30; len: 13; abundance: NA; CDR3aa: CAYGPRRNSPLHF
j_gene: TRBJ1-1; v_gene: TRBV11-3; len: 14; abundance: NA; CDR3aa: CASSPGTGRTEAFF
j_gene: TRBJ1-2; v_gene: TRBV2; len: 14; abundance: NA; CDR3aa: CASSDGFLNYGYTF
j_gene: TRBJ2-5; v_gene: TRBV29-1; len: 9; abundance: NA; CDR3aa: CSVGETQYF
j_gene: TRBJ1-1; v_gene: TRBV6-5; len: 11; abundance: NA; CDR3aa: CASRQDTEAFF
j_gene: TRBJ1-2; v_gene: TRBV2; len: 14; abundance: NA; CDR3aa: CASMRETGDYGYTF
j_gene: TRBJ2-2; v_gene: TRBV19; len: 13; abundance: NA; CDR3aa: CASSITRGGELFF
j_gene: TRBJ1-2; v_gene: TRBV6-1; len: 13; abundance: NA; CDR3aa: CASSRDLYYGYTF
j_gene: TRBJ2-7; v_gene: TRBV27; len: 14; abundance: NA; CDR3aa: CASTPADRPYEQYF
j_gene: TRBJ2-1; v_gene: TRBV9; len: 16; abundance: NA; CDR3aa: CASSVELGISYNEQFF
j_gene: TRBJ2-5; v_gene: TRBV7-2; len: 14; abundance: NA; CDR3aa: CASSSRVNQETQYF
j_gene: TRBJ2-1; v_gene: TRBV27; len: 15; abundance: NA; CDR3aa: CASRAIPGQYNEQFF
j_gene: TRBJ2-7; v_gene: TRBV5-6; len: 13; abundance: NA; CDR3aa: CASSLASGTEQYF
j_gene: TRBJ2-7; v_gene: TRBV2; len: 14; abundance: few; CDR3aa: CASSGQGASYEQYF
j_gene: TRBJ2-2; v_gene: TRBV4-2; len: 16; abundance: NA; CDR3aa: CASSKGDGGSTEELFF
j_gene: TRBJ2-5; v_gene: TRBV5-8; len: 13; abundance: once; CDR3aa: CASSLWQKETQYF
j_gene: TRBJ1-5; v_gene: TRBV28; len: 14; abundance: NA; CDR3aa: CASSIATTYQPQHF
j_gene: TRBJ1-1; v_gene: TRBV10-1; len: 13; abundance: NA; CDR3aa: CASRADRNTEAFF
j_gene: TRBJ1-1; v_gene: TRBV29-1; len: 13; abundance: NA; CDR3aa: CSVKGHLNTEAFF
j_gene: TRBJ1-2; v_gene: TRBV7-2; len: 14; abundance: NA; CDR3aa: CASSFGTSNYGYTF
j_gene: TRBJ1-1; v_gene: TRBV5-1; len: 13; abundance: few; CDR3aa: CASSDRMNTEAFF
j_gene: TRBJ2-7; v_gene: TRBV28; len: 15; abundance: NA; CDR3aa: CASATPGHGTGEQYF
j_gene: TRBJ1-4; v_gene: TRBV12-5; len: 16; abundance: once; CDR3aa: CASGLLPGTQTEKLFF
j_gene: TRBJ1-2; v_gene: TRBV7-9; len: 14; abundance: NA; CDR3aa: CASSLSGSNYGYTF
j_gene: TRBJ1-4; v_gene: TRBV6-5; len: 15; abundance: few; CDR3aa: CASRPRQGTNEKLFF
j_gene: TRBJ2-7; v_gene: TRBV4-1; len: 13; abundance: NA; CDR3aa: CASSLVEGDGQYF
j_gene: TRBJ2-2; v_gene: TRBV12-5; len: 12; abundance: NA; CDR3aa: CASGREFGELFF
j_gene: TRBJ2-7; v_gene: TRBV27; len: 14; abundance: NA; CDR3aa: CASSFTSGGAEQYF